The clone carrying this T cell receptor beta chain appeared a single time. The sample belongs to a study of blood T cell repertoires in COVID-19. Study-level background: The United States, Italy and Spain supplied acute and convalescent COVID-19 samples.

The CDR3 spans 17 residues. From germline, CDR1 is SGHRS and CDR2 YFSETQ. V lost 3 bases, J lost 0 bases, and 5 bases stayed unmatched. Per the original data handling: Nucleated cell number was recorded as an estimate derived from reference gene primer amplification. The data were produced by immunoSEQ multiplex PCR, yet TCRdb's version contains in-frame clones alone and is incomplete. V and J calls and clone size are those listed in that table; D and trimming were worked out from the DNA. The sample holds about 97,000 clones, 75% to 95% seen once. This chain uses TRBV5-1 with TRBJ2-2; TRBD2 matches 10 bases. The sequenced sample consisted of peripheral blood. The clonotype was recovered from a man younger than 30 with acute or convalescent COVID-19. The CDR3 sequence: CASSSRTSGANTGELFF. The CDR3 nucleotides are TGCGCCAGCAGCTCCAGGACTAGCGGTGCGAACACCGGGGAGCTGTTTTTT.